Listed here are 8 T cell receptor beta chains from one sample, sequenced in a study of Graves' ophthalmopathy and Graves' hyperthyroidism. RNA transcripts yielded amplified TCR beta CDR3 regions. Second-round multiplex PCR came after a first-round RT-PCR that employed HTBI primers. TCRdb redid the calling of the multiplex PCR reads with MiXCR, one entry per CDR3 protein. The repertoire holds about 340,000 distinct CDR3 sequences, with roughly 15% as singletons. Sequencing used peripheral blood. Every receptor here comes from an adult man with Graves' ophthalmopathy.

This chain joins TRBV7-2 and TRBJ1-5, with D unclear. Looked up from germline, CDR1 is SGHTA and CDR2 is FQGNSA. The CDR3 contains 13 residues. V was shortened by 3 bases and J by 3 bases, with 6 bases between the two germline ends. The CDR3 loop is CASSLEHNQPQHF. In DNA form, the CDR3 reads TGTGCCAGCAGCTTGGAACACAATCAGCCCCAGCATTTT.

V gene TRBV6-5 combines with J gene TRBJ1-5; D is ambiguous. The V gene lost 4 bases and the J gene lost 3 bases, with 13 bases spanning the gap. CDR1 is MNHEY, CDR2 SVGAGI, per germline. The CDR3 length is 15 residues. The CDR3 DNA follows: TGTGCCAGCAGTTTCGATGTAGAGGCCAATCAGCCCCAGCATTTT. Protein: CASSFDVEANQPQHF.

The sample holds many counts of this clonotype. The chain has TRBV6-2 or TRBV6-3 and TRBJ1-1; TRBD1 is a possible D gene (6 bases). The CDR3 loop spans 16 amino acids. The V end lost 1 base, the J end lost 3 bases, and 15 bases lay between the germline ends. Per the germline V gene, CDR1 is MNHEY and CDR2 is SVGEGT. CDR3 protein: CASSYLGLDRHTEAFF. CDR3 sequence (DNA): TGTGCCAGCAGTTACTTAGGTCTGGACAGACACACTGAAGCTTTCTTT.

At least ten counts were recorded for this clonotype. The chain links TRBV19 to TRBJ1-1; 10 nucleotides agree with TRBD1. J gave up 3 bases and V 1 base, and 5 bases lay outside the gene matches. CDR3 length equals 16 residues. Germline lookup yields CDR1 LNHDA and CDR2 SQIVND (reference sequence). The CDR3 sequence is CASSIVRDRGDTEAFF. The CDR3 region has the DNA TGTGCCAGTAGTATAGTCCGGGACAGGGGCGACACTGAAGCTTTCTTT.

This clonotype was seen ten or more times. The CDR3 loop reads CATSEPYYGYTF. In DNA form, the CDR3 reads TGTGCCACCAGTGAACCGTACTATGGCTACACCTTC. This chain links TRBV24-1 with TRBJ1-2; unclear D gene. Trimming removed 4 bases at V and 3 bases at J, with 5 bases between. The CDR3 has 12 amino acids. In germline, CDR1 is KGHDR, CDR2 SFDVKD.

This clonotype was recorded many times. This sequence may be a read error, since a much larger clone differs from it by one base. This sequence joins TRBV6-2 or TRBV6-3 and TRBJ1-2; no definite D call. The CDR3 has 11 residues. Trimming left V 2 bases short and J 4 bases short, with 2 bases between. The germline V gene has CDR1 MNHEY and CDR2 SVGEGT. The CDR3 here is CASSYGYGYTF. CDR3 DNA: TGTGCCAGCAGTTACGGCTATGGCTACACCTTC.

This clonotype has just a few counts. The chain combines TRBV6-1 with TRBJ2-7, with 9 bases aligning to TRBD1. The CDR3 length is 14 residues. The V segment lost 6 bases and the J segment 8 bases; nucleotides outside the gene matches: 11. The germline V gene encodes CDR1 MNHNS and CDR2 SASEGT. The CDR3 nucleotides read TGTGCCAGCAGCTGGGACAGGGTAAGGGGTCAGCAGTACTTC. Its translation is CASSWDRVRGQQYF.

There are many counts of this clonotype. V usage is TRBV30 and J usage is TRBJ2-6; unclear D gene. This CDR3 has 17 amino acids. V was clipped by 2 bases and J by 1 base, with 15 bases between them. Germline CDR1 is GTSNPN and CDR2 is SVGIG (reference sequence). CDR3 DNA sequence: TGTGCCTGGAGTTTTCAACACCGGCCGTCTGGGGCCAACGTCCTGACTTTC. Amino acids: CAWSFQHRPSGANVLTF.